The T cell receptor (beta chain) under discussion was sequenced for a study of cytomegalovirus exposure and HLA in healthy donors (dated by TCRdb to the late 2010s). Describing the broader study: In an earlier analysis of about 560 of the donors, less than 350 Gb of sequence data and 117 million unique TCR beta sequences from 180 million or so T cells were reported. In an earlier analysis of 587 of the donors, high-throughput TCR beta sequencing was used to judge whether each TCR beta V gene segment behaved as functional or pseudogenic. The study combined high-throughput TCR immunosequencing, statistical association of individual TCRs with disease status, and machine learning to predict cytomegalovirus infection status. The study aimed to test whether cataloging public T cell receptors could reveal signatures of past pathogen exposure. The genetic ancestry cluster associated with self-reported Caucasian donors included 81% of the 398 genotyped donors. In a later analysis, previously published TCR beta repertoires from hundreds of donors were re-analyzed and high-resolution HLA genotyping was added so that TCR occurrence patterns could be studied. Roughly 5 DR-DQ haplotypes were treated as single units for association and clustering because of strong linkage in the cohort. The study profiled the T cell repertoires of hundreds of subjects by immunosequencing and related them to cytomegalovirus serostatus. Typing coverage varied by locus: roughly 620-630 donors for A, B, C, DRB1 and DQB1; some 520 for DQA1; about 600 for DPA1; 450 to 480 for DPB1. Along with the approximately 600-subject first cohort, a separate validation cohort of around 110 different subjects was used. Donor age, sex, ethnicity and CMV serostatus were compiled alongside the repertoire data. The later analysis used no new phenotypic data to find candidate immune exposures, relying instead on TCR beta sequences and their occurrence across donors. On average, 235,054 unique TCR beta nucleotide sequences were sequenced per donor among about 400 genotyped donors of the cohort, with roughly 18% of those sequences being non-productive. All discovery cohort repertoires had been generated using a single sequencing platform. Genome-wide SNP genotypes for about 65% of the roughly 700 donors were used in a later genetic analysis, which treated that subset as a discovery cohort. An early release that covered about 600 HLA-typed donors contained 300 to 350 gigabases of sequencing data and tens of millions of unique TCR sequences. HLA typing covered class I and class II loci at four-digit resolution. General study outcomes and caveats: According to a later genetic analysis, donors in an Asian-associated ancestry cluster had fewer N-insertions in productive TCRs than the approximately 610-donor mean. Some IMGT-functional V segments, including TRBV6-2 and TRBV6-3, could not be distinguished by the 87-base-pair reads and were therefore excluded. Because some donors lacked HLA typing at each locus, the association tests relied only on the typed subset. The classifier was reported to diagnose cytomegalovirus status with high specificity and sensitivity in both the original cohort and the validation cohort. An earlier analysis of approximately 600 of the donors showed that most TCR beta V segments appeared in productive rearrangements either about 87% or about 30% of the time, which broadly matched IMGT annotations. In vitro tests confirmed that three of the cytomegalovirus-associated TCR beta chains recognize cytomegalovirus antigens. Correlated functional status among segregating V segments might reflect linkage disequilibrium, but an unknown experimental factor could not be ruled out. A further reported finding was that TCR beta sequences accurately predicted the HLA-A and HLA-B alleles for most subjects in the first cohort. A total of 150 to 200 TCR beta chains were listed by the study as associated with cytomegalovirus. Presence/absence analyses assumed roughly uniform sequencing depth across donors, an assumption that may not hold. In a later analysis, over 15,000 TCR beta sequences were associated with specific HLA alleles at a false discovery rate of 0.05. Because counts were too low, more than 15 rarely observed V segments, including chromosome 9 orphons, were excluded from the earlier analysis of 587 of the donors. An association between a missense DCLRE1C variant and V-gene and J-gene trimming of TCR beta chains was found in a later genetic analysis and replicated in an independent cohort. A later analysis found that HLA-associated TCR beta chains were more clonally expanded and had lower generation probabilities than equally common non-associated chains. The sequencing pipeline was judged likely to have produced a cluster of highly shared sequence variants as a technical artifact. In a later analysis, TCR association rates were found to vary across HLA loci, with the most associated TCRs seen for DRB1 alleles and the fewest for HLA-C alleles. In a later analysis, several top co-occurrence clusters were reported to appear linked to parvovirus B19, influenza, CMV and Epstein-Barr virus. Immune exposure information for the cohort was limited to CMV serostatus. According to the authors, the approach could potentially be generalized to other disease states and immunological phenotypes. Across donors, most TCR sequences were observed very rarely, whereas some public TCRs were present in many individuals. According to a later analysis, most CMV-associated TCR beta chains appeared to be HLA-restricted, and the HLA associations seemed to be driven largely by CMV exposure. When HLA alleles, especially DR and DQ, strongly co-occurred, attributing TCR associations to individual alleles was difficult. Only TCR beta chains were sequenced in this cohort, and the absence of alpha or paired-chain data limited detectable features.

Spanning cysteine to phenylalanine, the CDR3 consists of 14 amino acids. The entry retains the CDR3 DNA only, 42 bases that are in frame from base 1. For CDR1 and CDR2, the germline V gene (reference sequence) lists LNHDA and SQIVND. V was cut back by 4 bases and J by 0 bases, leaving a gap of 7 bases between them. The cohort comprised fewer than 750 healthy bone marrow donors. All cohort members were sampled while nominally healthy, although unrecorded immune exposures were likely present. The donor tested CMV seronegative and was one of the 352 seronegative cohort members. A peripheral blood sample was provided by each donor, and peripheral blood mononuclear cells were used for TCR beta sequencing. Genomic DNA extraction from the blood cell samples was performed with the Qiagen DNeasy Blood Extraction Kit. A note on this clone: Its antigen is currently not known. Nothing much larger sits one base from this clone, and base qualities are not available.

Receptor amplification or capture employed the immunoSEQ multiplex PCR assay. For the multiplex PCR, a mixture combining 60 forward primers for TCR Vbeta segments and 13 reverse primers for TCR Jbeta segments was used. The CDR3 region of rearranged TCR beta genes was amplified from genomic DNA by a multiplex PCR assay. Amplified TCR beta libraries were sequenced as 87-base-pair reads on the Illumina HiSeq System. On the authors' methods: A later analysis tallied tens of millions of unique TCR beta chains across the 666 repertoires, and some 12 million of those chains were shared by two or more donors. To remove PCR and sequencing errors, raw reads were error-corrected and collapsed into unique sequences using a nearest-neighbor algorithm that merged closely related sequences. CDR3 sequences were aligned to IMGT reference sequences to assign V, D and J gene segments. For a sequence to be retained, at least a six-nucleotide match to both a V gene segment and a J gene segment was required. A rearrangement was called productive if the CDR3 had no stop codons and remained in frame with V and J, and every other rearrangement was called non-productive. CDR3 was defined according to IMGT convention as the region running from the second conserved V-encoded cysteine to the conserved J-encoded phenylalanine. Sequences without an unambiguous match to a single V gene segment were excluded from the earlier analysis of about 600 of the donors. An earlier analysis of approximately 590 of the donors classified V segments as functional when productive rearrangements were above 56.7% and as segregating when the standard deviation between donors was above 5%. A statistical classification framework was developed to diagnose cytomegalovirus status using the catalog of TCR beta chain sequences. In a later analysis, V and J genes were assigned by comparing TCR nucleotide sequences against IMGT/GENE-DB human TR gene sequences. In a later analysis, CDR3 sequences and most-parsimonious VDJ recombination scenarios were assigned using the TCRdist pipeline. In a later analysis, each TCR beta chain was defined by its CDR3 amino acid sequence together with its V-gene family, and reads without a unique V-gene family were excluded. A later analysis removed nearly 600 highly shared, low-generation-probability nucleotide sequences to deal with suspected cross-contamination and a sequencing artifact. In a later analysis, a clonal expansion index for each public chain was calculated from normalized within-repertoire ranks of inferred template counts. A later analysis computed generation probabilities with a VDJ recombination model fitted to out-of-frame rearrangements, and checked the results against IGoR. Hypergeometric tests were used in a later analysis to score TCR-TCR, TCR-HLA and TCR-CMV co-occurrence, with a repertoire-size bias correction applied to the TCR pairs. In a later analysis, false discovery rates were estimated by permuting HLA or CMV assignments 20 times. In a later analysis, co-occurring TCRs were grouped using DBSCAN, with TCRdist sequence similarity added in when clustering inside HLA-allele-positive subsets. For co-occurrence clustering, repertoires with fewer than 30,000 or more than 120,000 public chains were excluded, along with about five repertoires with anomalous nucleotide sharing. TCRdb carries this immuneACCESS record with in-frame sequences only. Its versions omit some clonotypes, under half of them owing to an unresolved V gene in the studies checked, with the rest unexplained. The DNA was the basis for D and trimming; V, J and clone size are from that table. The sample profile shows a few hundred thousand clones; roughly 91% of them were found once. The ten largest clones capture roughly 1.5% of the sample.

This receptor was identified in a girl aged 2-10 years in good health and CMV-seronegative. The chain is made from TRBV19 and TRBJ2-1; the D gene identity is not certain. Sequenced input: PBMCs. The CDR3 loop reads CASSNLHSYNEQFF. In nucleotide form, the sequence is TGTGCCAGTAGTAATTTACACTCCTACAATGAGCAGTTCTTC.